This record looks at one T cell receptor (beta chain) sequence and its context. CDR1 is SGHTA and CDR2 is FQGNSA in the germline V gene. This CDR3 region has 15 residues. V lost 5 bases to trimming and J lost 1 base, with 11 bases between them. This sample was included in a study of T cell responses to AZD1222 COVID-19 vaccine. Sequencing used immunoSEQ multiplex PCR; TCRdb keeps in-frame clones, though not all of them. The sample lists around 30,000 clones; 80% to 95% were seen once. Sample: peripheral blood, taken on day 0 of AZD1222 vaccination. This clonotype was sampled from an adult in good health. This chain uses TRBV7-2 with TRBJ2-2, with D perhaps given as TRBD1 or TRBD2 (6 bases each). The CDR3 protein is CASSRGAKNTGELFF. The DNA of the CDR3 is TGTGCCAGCAGCAGGGGGGCGAAGAACACCGGGGAGCTGTTTTTT.